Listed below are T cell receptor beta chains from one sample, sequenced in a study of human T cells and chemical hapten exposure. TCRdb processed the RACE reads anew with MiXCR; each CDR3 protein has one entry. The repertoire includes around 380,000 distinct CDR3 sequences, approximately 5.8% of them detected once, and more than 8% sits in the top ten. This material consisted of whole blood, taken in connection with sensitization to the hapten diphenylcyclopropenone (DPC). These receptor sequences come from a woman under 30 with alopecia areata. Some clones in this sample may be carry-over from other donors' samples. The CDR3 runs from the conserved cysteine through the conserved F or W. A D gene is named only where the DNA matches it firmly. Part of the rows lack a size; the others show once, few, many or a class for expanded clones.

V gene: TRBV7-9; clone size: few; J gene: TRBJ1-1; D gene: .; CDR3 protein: CASSLLAEEAFF; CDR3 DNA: TGTGCCAGCAGCTTACTGGCAGAGGAAGCTTTCTTT
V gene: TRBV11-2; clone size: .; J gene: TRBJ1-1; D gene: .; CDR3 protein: CASSSQHSRYTEAFF; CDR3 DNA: TGTGCCAGCAGCTCACAGCACTCCAGGTACACTGAAGCTTTCTTT
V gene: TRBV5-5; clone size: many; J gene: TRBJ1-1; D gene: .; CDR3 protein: CASSLAANTEAFF; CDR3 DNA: TGTGCCAGCAGCTTGGCTGCGAACACTGAAGCTTTCTTT
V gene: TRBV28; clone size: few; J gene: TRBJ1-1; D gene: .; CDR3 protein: CAISSGGAGGTEAFF; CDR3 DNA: TGTGCCATCTCGTCTGGTGGGGCCGGGGGCACTGAAGCTTTCTTT
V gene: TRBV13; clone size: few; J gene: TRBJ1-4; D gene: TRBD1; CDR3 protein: CASSGGRRDEKLFF; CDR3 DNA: TGTGCCAGTTCAGGGGGACGGCGGGATGAAAAACTGTTTTTT
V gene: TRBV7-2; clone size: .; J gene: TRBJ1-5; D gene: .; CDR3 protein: CASSQGHVNQPQHF; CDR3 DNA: TGTGCCAGCAGTCAAGGACACGTCAATCAGCCCCAGCATTTT
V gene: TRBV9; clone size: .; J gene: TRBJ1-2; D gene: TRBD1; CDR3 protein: CASSVGQQYGYTF; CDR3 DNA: TGTGCCAGCAGCGTGGGACAGCAATATGGCTACACCTTC
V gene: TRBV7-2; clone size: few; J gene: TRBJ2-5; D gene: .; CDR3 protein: CASSSGEGETQYF; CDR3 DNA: TGTGCCAGCAGCTCAGGGGAGGGAGAGACCCAGTACTTC
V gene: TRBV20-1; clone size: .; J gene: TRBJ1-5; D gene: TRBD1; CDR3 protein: CSARETGVVNQPQHF; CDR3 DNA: TGCAGTGCTAGGGAGACAGGGGTGGTCAATCAGCCCCAGCATTTT
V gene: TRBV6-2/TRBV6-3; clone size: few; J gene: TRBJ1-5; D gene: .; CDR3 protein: CASSYSSRGGPSKHF; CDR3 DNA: TGTGCCAGCAGTTACTCGAGTAGAGGGGGGCCAAGCAAGCATTTT
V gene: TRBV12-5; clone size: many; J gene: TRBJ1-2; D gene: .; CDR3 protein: CASGLYGSLNYGYTF; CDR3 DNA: TGTGCTAGTGGTTTGTACGGGTCCCTGAACTATGGCTACACCTTC
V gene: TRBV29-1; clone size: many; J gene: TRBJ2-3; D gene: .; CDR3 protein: CSGVWALTDTQYF; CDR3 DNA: TGCAGCGGGGTCTGGGCTCTCACAGATACGCAGTATTTT
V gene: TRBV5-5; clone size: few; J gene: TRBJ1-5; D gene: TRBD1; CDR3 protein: CASSLGWTGPGINTNQPQHF; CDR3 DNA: TGTGCCAGCAGCTTGGGGTGGACAGGCCCGGGGATCAATACTAATCAGCCCCAGCATTTT
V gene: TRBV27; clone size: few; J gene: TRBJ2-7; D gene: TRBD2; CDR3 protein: CASSFSGGQYEQYF; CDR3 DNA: TGTGCCAGCAGTTTTAGCGGGGGCCAATACGAGCAGTACTTC
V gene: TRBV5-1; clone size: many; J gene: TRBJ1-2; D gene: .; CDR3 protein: CASTSTRPINYTF; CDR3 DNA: TGCGCCAGCACCTCGACTCGCCCCATTAACTACACCTTC
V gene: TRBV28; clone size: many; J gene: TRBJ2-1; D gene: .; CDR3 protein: CASSKDSWSSYNEQFF; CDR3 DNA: TGTGCCAGCAGCAAAGATAGTTGGAGCTCCTACAATGAGCAGTTCTTC
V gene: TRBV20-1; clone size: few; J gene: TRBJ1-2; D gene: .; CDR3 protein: CSAPGGGSYNYGYTF; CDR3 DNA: TGCAGTGCCCCCGGGGGCGGATCTTATAACTATGGCTACACCTTC
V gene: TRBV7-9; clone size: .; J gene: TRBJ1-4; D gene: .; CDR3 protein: CASSLGGREEKLFF; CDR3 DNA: TGTGCCAGCAGCTTAGGGGGGCGAGAGGAAAAACTGTTTTTT
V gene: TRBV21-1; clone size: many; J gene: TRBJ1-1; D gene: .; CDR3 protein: CASSAPTPLNTEAFF; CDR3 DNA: TGTGCCAGCAGCGCACCGACACCCTTGAACACTGAAGCTTTCTTT
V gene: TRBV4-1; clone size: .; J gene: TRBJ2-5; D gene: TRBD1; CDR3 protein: CASSQPTGGGRQETQYF; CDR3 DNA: TGCGCCAGCAGCCAGCCCACAGGGGGCGGCCGTCAAGAGACCCAGTACTTC
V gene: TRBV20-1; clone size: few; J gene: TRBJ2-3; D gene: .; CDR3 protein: CSAHSTRALGGPTDTQYF; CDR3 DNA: TGCAGTGCTCACTCAACCCGGGCCCTAGGGGGGCCCACAGATACGCAGTATTTT
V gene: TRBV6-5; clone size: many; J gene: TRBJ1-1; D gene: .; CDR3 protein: CASSYTQRGNTEAFF; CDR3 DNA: TGTGCCAGCAGTTACACGCAGCGGGGGAACACTGAAGCTTTCTTT
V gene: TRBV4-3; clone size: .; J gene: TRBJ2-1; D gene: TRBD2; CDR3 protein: CASSQPGLAGGYYNEQFF; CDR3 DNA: TGCGCCAGCAGCCAACCGGGACTAGCGGGGGGGTACTACAATGAGCAGTTCTTC
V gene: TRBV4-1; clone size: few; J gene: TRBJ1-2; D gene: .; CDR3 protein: CASSQEWVGRKIYGYTF; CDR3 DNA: TGCGCCAGCAGCCAAGAATGGGTAGGGCGGAAAATCTATGGCTACACCTTC
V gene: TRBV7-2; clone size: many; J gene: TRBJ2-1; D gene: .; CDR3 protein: CASSLGPTPNEQFF; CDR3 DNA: TGTGCCAGCAGCCTCGGACCTACCCCCAATGAGCAGTTCTTC
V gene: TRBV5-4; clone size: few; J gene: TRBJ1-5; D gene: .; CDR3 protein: CASTIDGNNQPQHF; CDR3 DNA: TGTGCCAGCACGATTGACGGTAACAATCAGCCCCAGCATTTT
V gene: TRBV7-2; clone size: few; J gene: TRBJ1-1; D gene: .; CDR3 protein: CASSRAGAYEAFF; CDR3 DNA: TGTGCCAGCAGCCGGGCCGGGGCCTATGAAGCTTTCTTT
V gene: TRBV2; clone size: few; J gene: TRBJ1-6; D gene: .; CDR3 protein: CASSGLGGVGYNSPLHF; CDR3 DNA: TGTGCCAGCAGTGGTCTCGGAGGCGTGGGTTATAATTCACCCCTCCACTTT
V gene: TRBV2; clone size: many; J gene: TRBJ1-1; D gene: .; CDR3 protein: CASSEMVNTEAFF; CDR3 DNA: TGTGCCAGCAGTGAAATGGTGAACACTGAAGCTTTCTTT
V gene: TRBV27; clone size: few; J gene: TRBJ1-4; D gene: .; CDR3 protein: CASRSPATGANEKLFF; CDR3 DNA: TGTGCCAGCCGAAGTCCGGCGACAGGCGCCAATGAAAAACTGTTTTTT
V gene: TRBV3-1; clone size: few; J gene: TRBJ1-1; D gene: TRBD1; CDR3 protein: CASSLGLTGASSTEAFF; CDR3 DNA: TGTGCCAGCAGCCTAGGGTTGACAGGGGCATCGAGCACTGAAGCTTTCTTT
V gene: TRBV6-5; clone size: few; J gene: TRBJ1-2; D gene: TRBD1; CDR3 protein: CASSPTGKPYGYTF; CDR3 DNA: TGTGCCAGCAGCCCGACAGGGAAGCCCTATGGCTACACCTTC